This T cell receptor beta chain was found in a study of molecular identifiers for immune sequencing clone quantification. Turning to the study itself: Replicates partitioned RNA from approximately 20,000 or 98,000 naive CD8 cells into five parts, sequencing four. Broader study findings: Among effectors, clones above 20 RNA copies held over 98% of molecules; among naive cells, under 1%. The study reportedly detected spiked Jurkat TCR RNA from one cell among around 1 million naive cells.

This clonotype was seen repeatedly, ten times or more. The antigen is undetermined. Bulk libraries came from a prior protocol with listed TCR primers. TCRdb independently ran MiXCR on the PCR reads; one entry per CDR3 protein. The sample yields 80,000 to 130,000 distinct CDR3 sequences, roughly 38% seen once. This TCR was sampled from a human donor in good health. Some libraries in this study had Jurkat cell RNA spiked in. Sequencing was performed on naive CD8+ T cells from blood, with Jurkat cell RNA spiked in. Subset denoted: FACS-sorted CD8+CD4-CCR7+CD45RA+ naive T cells.

The chain's CDR3 is CSVEQGLNTEAFF. CDR3 nucleotides: TGCAGCGTCGAACAGGGGTTGAACACTGAAGCTTTCTTT. The chain uses TRBV29-1 and TRBJ1-1; 7 bases fit TRBD1. This CDR3 contains 13 residues. V shed 6 bases, J shed 0 bases, and the junction held 4 bases outside the gene matches. Germline loops: CDR1 SQVTM, CDR2 ANQGSEA.